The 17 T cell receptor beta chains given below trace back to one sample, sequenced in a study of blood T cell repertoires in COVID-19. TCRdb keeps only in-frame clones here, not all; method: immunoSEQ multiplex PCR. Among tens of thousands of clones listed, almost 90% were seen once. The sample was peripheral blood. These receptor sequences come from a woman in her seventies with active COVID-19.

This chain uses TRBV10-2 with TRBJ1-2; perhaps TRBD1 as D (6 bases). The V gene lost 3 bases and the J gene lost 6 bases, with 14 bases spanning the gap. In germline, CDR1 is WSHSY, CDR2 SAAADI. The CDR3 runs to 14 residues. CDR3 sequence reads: CASSDQGQGHGYTF. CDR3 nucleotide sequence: TGCGCCAGCAGTGACCAGGGACAAGGGCATGGCTACACCTTC.

CDR3 coding DNA: TGCGCCAGCAGCCCCCGGGCGGGGGAATCCAATGAGCAGTTCTTC. As protein: CASSPRAGESNEQFF. This chain uses TRBV5-1 with TRBJ2-1; TRBD2 aligns across 7 bases. The CDR3 is 15 amino acids. From germline, CDR1 is SGHRS and CDR2 YFSETQ. The ends lost 4 bases at V and 6 bases at J; junction bases unmatched: 10.

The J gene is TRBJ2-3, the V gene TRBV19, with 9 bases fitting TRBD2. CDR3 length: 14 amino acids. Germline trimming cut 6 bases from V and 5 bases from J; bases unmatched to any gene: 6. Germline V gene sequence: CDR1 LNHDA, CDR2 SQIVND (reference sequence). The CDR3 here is CASSSAGGVDTQYF. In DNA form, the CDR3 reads TGTGCCAGTAGCTCAGCGGGGGGAGTAGATACGCAGTATTTT.

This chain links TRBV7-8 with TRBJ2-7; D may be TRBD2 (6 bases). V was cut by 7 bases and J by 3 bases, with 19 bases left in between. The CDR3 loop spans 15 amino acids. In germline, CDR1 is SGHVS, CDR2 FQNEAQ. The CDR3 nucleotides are TGTGCCAGCATCCGCTTCGGAGGGGTCAACTACGAGCAGTACTTC. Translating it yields CASIRFGGVNYEQYF.

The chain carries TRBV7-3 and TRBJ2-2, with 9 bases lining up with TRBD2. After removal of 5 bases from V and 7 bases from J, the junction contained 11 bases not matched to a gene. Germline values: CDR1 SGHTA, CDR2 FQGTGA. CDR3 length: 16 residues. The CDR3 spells CASSPAGTSRNGELFF. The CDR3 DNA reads TGTGCCAGCAGCCCCGCCGGGACTAGCCGGAACGGGGAGCTGTTTTTT. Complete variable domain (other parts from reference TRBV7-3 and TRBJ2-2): GAGVSQTPSNKVTEKGKYVELRCDPISGHTALYWYRQSLGQGPEFLIYFQGTGAADDSGLPNDRFFAVRPEGSVSTLKIQRTERGDSAVYLCASSPAGTSRNGELFFGEGSRLTVL.

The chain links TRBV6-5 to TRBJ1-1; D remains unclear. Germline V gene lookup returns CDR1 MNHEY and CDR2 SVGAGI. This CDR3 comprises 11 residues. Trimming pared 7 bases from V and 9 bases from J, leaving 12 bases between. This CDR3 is CASKREGKAFF. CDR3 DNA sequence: TGTGCCAGCAAGAGGGAGGGTAAAGCTTTCTTT.

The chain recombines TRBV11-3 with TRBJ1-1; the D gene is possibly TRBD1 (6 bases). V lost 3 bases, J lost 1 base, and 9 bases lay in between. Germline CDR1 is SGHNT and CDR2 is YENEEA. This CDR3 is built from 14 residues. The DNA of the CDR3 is TGTGCCAGCAGCTTTACAGGGACGAACACTGAAGCTTTCTTT. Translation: CASSFTGTNTEAFF. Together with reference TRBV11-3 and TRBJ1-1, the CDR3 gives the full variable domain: EAGVVQSPRYKIIEKKQPVAFWCNPISGHNTLYWYLQNLGQGPELLIRYENEEAVDDSQLPKDRFSAERLKGVDSTLKIQPAELGDSAVYLCASSFTGTNTEAFFGQGTRLTVV.

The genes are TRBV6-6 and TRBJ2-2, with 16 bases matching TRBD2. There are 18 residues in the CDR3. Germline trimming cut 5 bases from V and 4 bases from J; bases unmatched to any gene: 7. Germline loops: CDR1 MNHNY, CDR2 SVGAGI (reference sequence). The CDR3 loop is CASSPGTSGGVPTGELFF. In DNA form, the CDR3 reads TGTGCCAGCAGTCCCGGGACTAGCGGGGGGGTACCCACCGGGGAGCTGTTTTTT.

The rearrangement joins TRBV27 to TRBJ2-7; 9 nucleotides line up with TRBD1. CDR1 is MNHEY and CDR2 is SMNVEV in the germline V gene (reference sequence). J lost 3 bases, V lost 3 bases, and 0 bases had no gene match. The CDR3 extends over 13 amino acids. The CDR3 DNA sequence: TGTGCCAGCAGTTTGACAGGGGGCTACGAGCAGTACTTC. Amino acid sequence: CASSLTGGYEQYF.

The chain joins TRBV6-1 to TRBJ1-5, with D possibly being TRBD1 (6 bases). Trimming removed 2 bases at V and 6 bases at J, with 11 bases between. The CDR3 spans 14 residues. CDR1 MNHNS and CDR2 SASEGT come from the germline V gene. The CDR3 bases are TGTGCCAGCAGTGAATGGGGGGGCGGTCAGCCCCAGCATTTT. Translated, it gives CASSEWGGGQPQHF.

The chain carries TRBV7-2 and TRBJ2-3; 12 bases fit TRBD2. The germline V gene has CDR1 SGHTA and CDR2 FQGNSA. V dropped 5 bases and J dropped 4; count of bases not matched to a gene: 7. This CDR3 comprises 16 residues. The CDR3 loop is CASSRLAGGTPDTQYF. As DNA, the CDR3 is TGTGCCAGCAGCCGCCTAGCGGGGGGGACCCCAGATACGCAGTATTTT.

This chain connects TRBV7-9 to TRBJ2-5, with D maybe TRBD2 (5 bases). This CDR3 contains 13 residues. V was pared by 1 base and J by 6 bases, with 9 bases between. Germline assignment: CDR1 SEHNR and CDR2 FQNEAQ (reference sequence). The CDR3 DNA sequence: TGTGCCAGCAGCTTAGGTGGGGAGAAGACCCAGTACTTC. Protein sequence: CASSLGGEKTQYF.

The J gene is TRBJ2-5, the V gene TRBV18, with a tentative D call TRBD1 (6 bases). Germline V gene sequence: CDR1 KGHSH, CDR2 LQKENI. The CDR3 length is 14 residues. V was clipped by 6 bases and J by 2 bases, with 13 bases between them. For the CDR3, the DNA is TGTGCCAGCTCCCAGGGACACCCACAAGAGACCCAGTACTTC. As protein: CASSQGHPQETQYF.

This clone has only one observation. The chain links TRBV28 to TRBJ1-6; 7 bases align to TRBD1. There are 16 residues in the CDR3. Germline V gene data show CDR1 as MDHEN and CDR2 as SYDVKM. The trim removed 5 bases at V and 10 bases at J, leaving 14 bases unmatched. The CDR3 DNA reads TGTGCCAGCAGTCCTAACAGGGGCTTCAGAAGGTCACCCCTCCACTTT. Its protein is CASSPNRGFRRSPLHF.

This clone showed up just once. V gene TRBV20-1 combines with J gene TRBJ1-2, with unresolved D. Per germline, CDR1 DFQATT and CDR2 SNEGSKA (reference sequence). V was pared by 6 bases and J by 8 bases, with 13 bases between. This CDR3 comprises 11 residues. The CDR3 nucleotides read TGCAGTGCCGGGAGGCCGGCAGGCTACACCTTC. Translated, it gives CSAGRPAGYTF.

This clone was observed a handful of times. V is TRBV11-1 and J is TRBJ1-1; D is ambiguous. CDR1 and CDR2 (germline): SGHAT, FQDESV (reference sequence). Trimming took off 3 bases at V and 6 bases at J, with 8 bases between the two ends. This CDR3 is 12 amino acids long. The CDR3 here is CASSFRWPEAFF. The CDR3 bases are TGTGCCAGCAGCTTTCGCTGGCCTGAAGCTTTCTTT.

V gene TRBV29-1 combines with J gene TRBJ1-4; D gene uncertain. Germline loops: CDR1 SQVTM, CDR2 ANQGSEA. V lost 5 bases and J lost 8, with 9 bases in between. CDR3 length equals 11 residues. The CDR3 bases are TGCAGCGTTCGAGAGGAGGAAAAACTGTTTTTT. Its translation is CSVREEEKLFF. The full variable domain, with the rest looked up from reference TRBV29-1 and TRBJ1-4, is SAVISQKPSRDICQRGTSLTIQCQVDSQVTMMFWYRQQPGQSLTLIATANQGSEATYESGFVIDKFPISRPNLTFSTLTVSNMSPEDSSIYLCSVREEEKLFFGSGTQLSVL.